This entry lists 13 T cell receptor beta chains sequenced from one sample in a study of shared clonotypes between healthy human individuals. The table came from immunoSEQ multiplex PCR; TCRdb's copy has only in-frame clones and leaves some out. The data contain roughly 500,000 clones, around 79% of them singletons. Sample: PBMCs. The receptors were gathered from a woman in her thirties or forties in good health. Some clones in this sample may be carry-over from other donors' samples.

The rearrangement links TRBV6-6 to TRBJ2-1, with D possibly matching TRBD2 (5 bases). The CDR3 totals 13 residues. Trimming took off 0 bases at V and 5 bases at J, with 5 bases between the two ends. Germline-derived CDR1 and CDR2 are MNHNY and SVGAGI (reference sequence). The CDR3 reads CASSYSRDNEQFF. In DNA form, the CDR3 reads TGTGCCAGCAGTTACTCGCGGGACAATGAGCAGTTCTTC.

The chain couples TRBV7-2 to TRBJ2-1; 11 nucleotides agree with TRBD2. Germline CDR1 is SGHTA and CDR2 is FQGNSA. The CDR3 contains 15 residues. V lost 0 bases and J lost 6; bases outside the gene matches: 1. The DNA for the CDR3 is TGTGCCAGCAGCTTAGCTAGCGGGAGGGTCAATGAGCAGTTCTTC. Amino acids: CASSLASGRVNEQFF.

This clone was seen a few times. The genes are TRBV19 and TRBJ1-5; weak D call: TRBD1 (5 bases). The CDR3 runs to 14 residues. V was clipped by 6 bases and J by 0 bases, with 9 bases between them. Germline V lookup: CDR1 LNHDA, CDR2 SQIVND (reference sequence). The CDR3 DNA sequence: TGTGCCAGTAGCACGACAGATAGCAATCAGCCCCAGCATTTT. Its translation is CASSTTDSNQPQHF.

This clone was counted between two and nine times. The chain uses TRBV18 and TRBJ1-1; D gene uncertain. This CDR3 spans 15 amino acids. V gave up 6 bases and J gave up 0 bases, with 14 bases separating them. In germline, CDR1 is KGHSH, CDR2 LQKENI. CDR3 nucleotides: TGTGCCAGCTCCTCCTTCGGGGAAATGAACACTGAAGCTTTCTTT. Protein sequence: CASSSFGEMNTEAFF.

There are a few counts of this clone. The chain recombines TRBV15 with TRBJ1-2; 9 bases fit TRBD1. V dropped 5 bases and J dropped 5; count of bases not matched to a gene: 6. The CDR3 loop spans 14 amino acids. Germline CDR1 is LNHNV and CDR2 is YYDKDF (reference sequence). Written as DNA, the CDR3 is TGTGCCACCAGCGGTACAGGGGGCGAATATGGCTACACCTTC. Amino acids: CATSGTGGEYGYTF.

This chain links TRBV5-4 with TRBJ2-5; 10 positions agree with TRBD2. The CDR3 has 14 amino acids. V trimming: 4 bases; J trimming: 4 bases; junction bases outside the gene matches: 4. Germline V gene lookup returns CDR1 SGHNT and CDR2 YYREEE (reference sequence). CDR3 in DNA: TGTGCCAGCAGCCGAGCGGGAGGGGCAGAGACCCAGTACTTC. Translating gives CASSRAGGAETQYF.

Comments on this clone: A read error may produce the germline difference seen at one junction end. This chain uses TRBV7-3 with TRBJ2-6; D might be TRBD1 (5 bases). The CDR3 spans 17 residues. Germline CDR1 and CDR2: SGHTA and FQGTGA. CDR3 bases: TGTGCCAGCAGCTTATTCGGCGGCATCTCTGGGGCCAACGTCCTGGCTTTC. Its protein product is CASSLFGGISGANVLAF.

The gene calls are TRBV5-1 and TRBJ2-3; 12 nucleotides match TRBD2. The CDR3 has 16 residues. Trimming took 4 bases from V and 1 from J; bases not matched to a gene: 4. Per the germline V gene, CDR1 is SGHRS and CDR2 is YFSETQ. CDR3 bases: TGCGCCAGCAGCAAGGGACTAGCGGGCCGCACAGATACGCAGTATTTT. The encoded protein is CASSKGLAGRTDTQYF.

The genes are TRBV30 and TRBJ2-7; TRBD2 agrees at 11 bases. Trimming removed 0 bases from V and 3 bases from J; junction bases left unmatched: 4. CDR1 GTSNPN and CDR2 SVGIG come from the germline V gene (reference sequence). The CDR3 consists of 15 residues. CDR3 protein: CAWSVRLAGYYEQYF. DNA for the CDR3: TGTGCCTGGAGTGTACGACTAGCGGGATACTACGAGCAGTACTTC. The variable domain in full, with the rest retrieved from reference TRBV30 and TRBJ2-7, is SQTIHQWPATLVQPVGSPLSLECTVEGTSNPNLYWYRQAAGRGLQLLFYSVGIGQISSEVPQNLSASRPQDRQFILSSKKLLLSDSGFYLCAWSVRLAGYYEQYFGPGTRLTVT.

The V and J genes are TRBV4-1 and TRBJ2-1; D is perhaps TRBD2 (6 bases). With 2 bases removed from V and 5 bases from J, the gap between germline ends came to 13 bases. The CDR3 length is 15 residues. Germline values: CDR1 MGHRA, CDR2 YSYEKL. The CDR3 nucleotides are TGCGCCAGCAGCCAACCCCTAGGAGGGCACAATGAGCAGTTCTTC. Translated, it gives CASSQPLGGHNEQFF.

The rearrangement uses TRBV19 and TRBJ1-2, with a weak D call TRBD1 (6 bases). V lost 5 bases to trimming and J lost 0 bases, with 10 bases between them. The length of the CDR3 is 14 residues. The germline gives CDR1 LNHDA, CDR2 SQIVND (reference sequence). The CDR3 protein is CASSRDISNYGYTF. The CDR3 coding sequence is TGTGCCAGTAGTCGGGACATTTCTAACTATGGCTACACCTTC.

The count of this clone is one. The chain has TRBV9 and TRBJ1-1; 10 bases are shared with TRBD1. There are 16 residues in the CDR3. Trimming removed 4 bases from V and 7 bases from J; junction bases left unmatched: 13. Germline CDR1 reads SGDLS; CDR2 reads YYNGEE. CDR3 in amino acids: CASSYRGGTGEDEAFF. CDR3 coding DNA: TGTGCCAGCAGCTACAGAGGAGGGACAGGGGAGGATGAAGCTTTCTTT.

The chain has TRBV28 and TRBJ1-4; weak D call: TRBD1 (6 bases). CDR3 length equals 15 residues. Per the germline V gene, CDR1 is MDHEN and CDR2 is SYDVKM. V was shortened by 6 bases and J by 5 bases, with 16 bases between the two germline ends. The CDR3 loop is CASRPPQGLNEKLFF. DNA for the CDR3: TGTGCCAGCAGGCCTCCACAGGGACTAAATGAAAAACTGTTTTTT. The whole variable domain, filled in from reference TRBV28 and TRBJ1-4, reads DVKVTQSSRYLVKRTGEKVFLECVQDMDHENMFWYRQDPGLGLRLIYFSYDVKMKEKGDIPEGYSVSREKKERFSLILESASTNQTSMYLCASRPPQGLNEKLFFGSGTQLSVL.